This T cell receptor (beta chain) was sequenced for a study of T cells in localized non-small cell lung cancer. This CDR3 is built from 14 residues. From germline, CDR1 is SGHNT and CDR2 YENEEA. With 0 bases removed from V and 1 base from J, the gap between germline ends came to 7 bases. The protocol was immunoSEQ multiplex PCR, while the TCRdb copy is restricted to in-frame clones and leaves out a portion. The top ten hold over 15% of the sample, which has roughly 2,400 clones, around 24% seen once. Sample: normal lung tissue next to the tumor, taken before any cancer treatment. The clonotype comes from a female donor with stage II lung adenocarcinoma. The chain has TRBV11-3 and TRBJ2-7; the D is unclear. The CDR3 DNA sequence: TGTGCCAGCAGCTTAGATCTGAGGTCCTACGAGCAGTACTTC. The encoded protein is CASSLDLRSYEQYF.